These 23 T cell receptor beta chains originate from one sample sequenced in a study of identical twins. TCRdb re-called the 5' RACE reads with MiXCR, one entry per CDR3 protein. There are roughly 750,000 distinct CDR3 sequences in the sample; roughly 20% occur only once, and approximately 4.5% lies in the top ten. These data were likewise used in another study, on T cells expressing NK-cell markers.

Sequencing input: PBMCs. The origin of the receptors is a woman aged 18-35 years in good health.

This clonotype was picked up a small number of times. CDR3 in amino acids: CASSPTGGRNTEAFF. The CDR3 DNA follows: TGTGCCAGCAGTCCGACAGGGGGCCGGAACACTGAAGCTTTCTTT. The chain couples TRBV12-3 or TRBV12-4 to TRBJ1-1, with 10 bases identical to TRBD1. The CDR3 loop spans 15 amino acids. Trimming cost V 5 bases and J 1 base; bases outside gene matches: 4.

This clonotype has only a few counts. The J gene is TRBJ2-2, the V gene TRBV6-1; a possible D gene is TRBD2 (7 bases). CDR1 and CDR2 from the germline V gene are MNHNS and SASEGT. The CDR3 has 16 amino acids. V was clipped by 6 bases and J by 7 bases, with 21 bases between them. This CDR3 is CASSPSGAGAYGELFF. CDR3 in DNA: TGTGCCAGCAGCCCCTCGGGGGCGGGGGCCTACGGGGAGCTGTTTTTT.

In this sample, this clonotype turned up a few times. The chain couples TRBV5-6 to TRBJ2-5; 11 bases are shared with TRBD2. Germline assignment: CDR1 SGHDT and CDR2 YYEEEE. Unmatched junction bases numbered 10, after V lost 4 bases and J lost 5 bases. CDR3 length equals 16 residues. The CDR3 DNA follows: TGTGCCAGCAGCCACTTTAGCGGGAGGGCCAAGGAGACCCAGTACTTC. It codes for CASSHFSGRAKETQYF.

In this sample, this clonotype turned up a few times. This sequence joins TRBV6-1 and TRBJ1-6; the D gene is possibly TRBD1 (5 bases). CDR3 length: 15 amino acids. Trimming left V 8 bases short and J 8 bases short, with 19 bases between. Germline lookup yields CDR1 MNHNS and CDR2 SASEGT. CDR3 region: CASQTATGPYSPLHF. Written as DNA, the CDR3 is TGTGCCAGCCAAACTGCCACAGGTCCCTATTCACCCCTCCACTTT.

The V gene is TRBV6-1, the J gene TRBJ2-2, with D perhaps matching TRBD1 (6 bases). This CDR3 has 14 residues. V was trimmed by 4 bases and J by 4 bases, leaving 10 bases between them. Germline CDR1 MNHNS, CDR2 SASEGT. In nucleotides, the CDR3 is TGTGCCAGCAGTGGAACAGGGAGCACCGGGGAGCTGTTTTTT. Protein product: CASSGTGSTGELFF.

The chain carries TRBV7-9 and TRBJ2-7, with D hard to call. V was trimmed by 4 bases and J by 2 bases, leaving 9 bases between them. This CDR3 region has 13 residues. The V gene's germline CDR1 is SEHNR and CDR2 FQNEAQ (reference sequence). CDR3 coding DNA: TGTGCCAGCAGCTCAACCCAGCCCTACGAGCAGTACTTC. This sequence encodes CASSSTQPYEQYF.

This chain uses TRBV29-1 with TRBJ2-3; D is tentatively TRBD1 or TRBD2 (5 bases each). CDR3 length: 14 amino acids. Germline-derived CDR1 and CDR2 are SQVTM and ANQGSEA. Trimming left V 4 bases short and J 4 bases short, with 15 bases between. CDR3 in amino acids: CSVGRGPKSDTQYF. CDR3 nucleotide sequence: TGCAGCGTTGGTCGGGGACCGAAATCAGATACGCAGTATTTT.

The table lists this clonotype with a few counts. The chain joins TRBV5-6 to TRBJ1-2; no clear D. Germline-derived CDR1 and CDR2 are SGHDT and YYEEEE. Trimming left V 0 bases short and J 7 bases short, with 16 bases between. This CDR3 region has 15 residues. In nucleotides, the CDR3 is TGTGCCAGCAGCTTGGATGACCTCACCCCCGGTGGCTACACCTTC. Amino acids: CASSLDDLTPGGYTF.

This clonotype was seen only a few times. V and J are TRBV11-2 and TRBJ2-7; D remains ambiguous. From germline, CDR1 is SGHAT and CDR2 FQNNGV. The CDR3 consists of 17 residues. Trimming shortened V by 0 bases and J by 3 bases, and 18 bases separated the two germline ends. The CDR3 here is CASSLDSLRRILYEQYF. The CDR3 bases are TGTGCCAGCAGCTTAGATAGCCTCCGCAGGATCCTCTACGAGCAGTACTTC.

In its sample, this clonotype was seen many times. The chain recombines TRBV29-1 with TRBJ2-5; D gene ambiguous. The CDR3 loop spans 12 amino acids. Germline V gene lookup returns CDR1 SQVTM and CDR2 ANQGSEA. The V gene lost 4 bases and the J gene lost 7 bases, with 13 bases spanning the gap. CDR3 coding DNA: TGCAGCGTTGGTGTTAAATCCAGGACCCAGTACTTC. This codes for CSVGVKSRTQYF. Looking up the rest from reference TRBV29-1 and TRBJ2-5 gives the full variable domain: SAVISQKPSRDICQRGTSLTIQCQVDSQVTMMFWYRQQPGQSLTLIATANQGSEATYESGFVIDKFPISRPNLTFSTLTVSNMSPEDSSIYLCSVGVKSRTQYFGPGTRLLVL.

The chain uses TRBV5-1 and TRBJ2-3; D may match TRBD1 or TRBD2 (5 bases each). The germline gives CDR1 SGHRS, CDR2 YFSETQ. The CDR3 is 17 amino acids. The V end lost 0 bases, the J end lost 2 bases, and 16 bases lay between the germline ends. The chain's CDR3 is CASSLAPGRLSTDTQYF. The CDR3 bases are TGCGCCAGCAGCTTGGCCCCGGGACGGCTATCCACAGATACGCAGTATTTT.

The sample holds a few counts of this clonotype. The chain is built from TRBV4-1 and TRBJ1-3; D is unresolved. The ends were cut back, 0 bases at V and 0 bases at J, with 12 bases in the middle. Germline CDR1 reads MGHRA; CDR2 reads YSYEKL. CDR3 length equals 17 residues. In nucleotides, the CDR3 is TGCGCCAGCAGCCAAGATTATCGGGTGAACTCTGGAAACACCATATATTTT. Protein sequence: CASSQDYRVNSGNTIYF.

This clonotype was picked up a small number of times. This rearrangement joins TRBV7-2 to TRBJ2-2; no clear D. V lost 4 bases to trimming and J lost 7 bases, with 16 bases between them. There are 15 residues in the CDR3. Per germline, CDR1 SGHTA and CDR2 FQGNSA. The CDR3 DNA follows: TGTGCCAGCAGCTCAGTCTTGGACCACCGCGGGGAGCTGTTTTTT. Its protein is CASSSVLDHRGELFF.

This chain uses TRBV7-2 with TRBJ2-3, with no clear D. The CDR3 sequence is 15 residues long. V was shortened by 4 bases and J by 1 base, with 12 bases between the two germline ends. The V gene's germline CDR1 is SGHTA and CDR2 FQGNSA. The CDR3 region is CASSSWVGGTDTQYF. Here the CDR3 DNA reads TGTGCCAGCAGCTCCTGGGTAGGAGGCACAGATACGCAGTATTTT.

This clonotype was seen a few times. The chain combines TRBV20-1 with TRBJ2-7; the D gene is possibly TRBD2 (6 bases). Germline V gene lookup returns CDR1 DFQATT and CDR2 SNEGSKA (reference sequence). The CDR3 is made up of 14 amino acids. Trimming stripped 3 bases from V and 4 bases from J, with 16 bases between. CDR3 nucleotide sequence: TGCAGTGCTAGTCCTGGACCCGGGAGTTACGAGCAGTACTTC. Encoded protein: CSASPGPGSYEQYF.

The CDR3 DNA sequence: TGCAGTGCTAGCCAAGCGGCTTTTTATGGCTACACCTTC. Encoded protein: CSASQAAFYGYTF. The J gene is TRBJ1-2, the V gene TRBV20-1; D is undetermined. V was shortened by 3 bases and J by 5 bases, with 13 bases between the two germline ends. Per germline, CDR1 DFQATT and CDR2 SNEGSKA (reference sequence). The CDR3 runs to 13 residues.

The CDR3 is CSATHPLGGNEQFF. CDR3 nucleotide sequence: TGCAGTGCCACCCATCCCCTAGGGGGCAATGAGCAGTTCTTC. J is TRBJ2-1 and V is TRBV20-1; possible D gene TRBD1, 6 bases. The CDR3 runs 14 residues. Germline values: CDR1 DFQATT, CDR2 SNEGSKA (reference sequence). V lost 6 bases and J lost 6, with 18 bases in between.

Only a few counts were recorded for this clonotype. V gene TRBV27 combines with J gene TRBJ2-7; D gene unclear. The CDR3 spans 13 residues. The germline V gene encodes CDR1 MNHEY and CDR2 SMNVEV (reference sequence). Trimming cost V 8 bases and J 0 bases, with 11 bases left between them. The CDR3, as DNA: TGTGCCAGCCGGCCGTCGACCTCCTACGAGCAGTACTTC. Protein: CASRPSTSYEQYF.

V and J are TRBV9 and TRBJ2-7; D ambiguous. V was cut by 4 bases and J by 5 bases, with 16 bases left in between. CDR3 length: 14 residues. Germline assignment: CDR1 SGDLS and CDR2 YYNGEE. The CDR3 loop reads CASSPTGHPNEQYF. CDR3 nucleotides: TGTGCCAGCAGCCCGACGGGTCATCCTAACGAGCAGTACTTC. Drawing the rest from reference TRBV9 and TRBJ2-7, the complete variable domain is DSGVTQTPKHLITATGQRVTLRCSPRSGDLSVYWYQQSLDQGLQFLIQYYNGEERAKGNILERFSAQQFPDLHSELNLSSLELGDSALYFCASSPTGHPNEQYFGPGTRLTVT.

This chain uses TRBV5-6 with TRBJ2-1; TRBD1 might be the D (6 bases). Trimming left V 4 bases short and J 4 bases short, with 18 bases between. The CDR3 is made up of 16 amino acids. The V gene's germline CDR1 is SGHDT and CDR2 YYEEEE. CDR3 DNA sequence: TGTGCCAGCAGCCCGACAGGTGTGGGGTTTTACAATGAGCAGTTCTTC. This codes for CASSPTGVGFYNEQFF.

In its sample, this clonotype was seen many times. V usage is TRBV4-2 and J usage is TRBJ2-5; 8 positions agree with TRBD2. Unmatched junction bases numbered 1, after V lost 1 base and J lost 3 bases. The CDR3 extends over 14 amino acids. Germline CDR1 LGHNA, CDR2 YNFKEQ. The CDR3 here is CASSQGSGEETQYF. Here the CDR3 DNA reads TGTGCCAGCAGCCAAGGTAGCGGGGAAGAGACCCAGTACTTC.

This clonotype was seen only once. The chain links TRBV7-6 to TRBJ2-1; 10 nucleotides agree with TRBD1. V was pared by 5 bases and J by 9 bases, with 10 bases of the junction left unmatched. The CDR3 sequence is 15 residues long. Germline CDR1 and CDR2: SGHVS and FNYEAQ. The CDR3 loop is CASSRGTGEGGEQFF. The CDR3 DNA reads TGTGCCAGCAGCCGTGGGACAGGGGAGGGGGGTGAGCAGTTCTTC. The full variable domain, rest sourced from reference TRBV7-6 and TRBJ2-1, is GAGVSQSPRYKVTKRGQDVALRCDPISGHVSLYWYRQALGQGPEFLTYFNYEAQQDKSGLPNDRFSAERPEGSISTLTIQRTEQRDSAMYRCASSRGTGEGGEQFFGPGTRLTVL.

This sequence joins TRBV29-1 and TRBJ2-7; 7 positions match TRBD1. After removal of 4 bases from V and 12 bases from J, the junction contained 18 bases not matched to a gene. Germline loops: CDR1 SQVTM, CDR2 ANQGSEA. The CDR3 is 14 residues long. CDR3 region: CSVANRGPPISLYF. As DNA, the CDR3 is TGCAGCGTTGCTAACAGGGGCCCCCCGATTAGTCTGTACTTC.